This T cell receptor (beta chain) was identified during a study of T cells in Graves' hyperthyroidism and ophthalmopathy. This clonotype was picked up many times. Germline V gene data show CDR1 as MNHNS and CDR2 as SASEGT. This CDR3 has 15 amino acids. Trimming took 5 bases from V and 4 from J; bases not matched to a gene: 6. Amplification of TCR beta CDR3 regions was performed using RNA transcripts as template. The study used the HTBI primer set for a first-round RT-PCR of the TCR CDR3. TCRdb re-called the multiplex PCR reads through MiXCR, storing one row per CDR3 protein. This table holds around 580,000 distinct CDR3 sequences, around 15% found once.

The chain joins TRBV6-1 to TRBJ2-3; 10 nucleotides agree with TRBD2. The clonotype originates from a woman aged 18-29 years with Graves' hyperthyroidism. The sequencing sample was made of blood. In DNA, the CDR3 is TGTGCCAGCAGTCAACTAGCGGGACTCGCAGATACGCAGTATTTT. Translating it yields CASSQLAGLADTQYF.